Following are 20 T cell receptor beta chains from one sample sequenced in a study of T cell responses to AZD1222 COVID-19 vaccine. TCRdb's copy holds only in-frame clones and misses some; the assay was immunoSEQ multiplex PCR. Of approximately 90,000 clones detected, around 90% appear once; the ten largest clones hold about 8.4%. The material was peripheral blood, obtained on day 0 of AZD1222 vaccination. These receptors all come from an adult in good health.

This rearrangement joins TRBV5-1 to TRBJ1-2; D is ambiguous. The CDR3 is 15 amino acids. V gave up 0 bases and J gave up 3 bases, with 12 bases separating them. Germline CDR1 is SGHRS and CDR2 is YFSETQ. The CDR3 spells CASSLEGRSDYGYTF. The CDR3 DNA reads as TGCGCCAGCAGCTTGGAAGGACGATCGGACTATGGCTACACCTTC. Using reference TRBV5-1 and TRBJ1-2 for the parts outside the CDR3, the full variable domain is KAGVTQTPRYLIKTRGQQVTLSCSPISGHRSVSWYQQTPGQGLQFLFEYFSETQRNKGNFPGRFSGRQFSNSRSEMNVSTLELGDSALYLCASSLEGRSDYGYTFGSGTRLTVV.

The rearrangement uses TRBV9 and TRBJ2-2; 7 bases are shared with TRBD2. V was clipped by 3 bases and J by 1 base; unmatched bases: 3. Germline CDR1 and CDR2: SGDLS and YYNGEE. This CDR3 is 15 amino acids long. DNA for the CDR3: TGTGCCAGCAGCGCGACTAGCAGGAACACCGGGGAGCTGTTTTTT. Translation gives CASSATSRNTGELFF.

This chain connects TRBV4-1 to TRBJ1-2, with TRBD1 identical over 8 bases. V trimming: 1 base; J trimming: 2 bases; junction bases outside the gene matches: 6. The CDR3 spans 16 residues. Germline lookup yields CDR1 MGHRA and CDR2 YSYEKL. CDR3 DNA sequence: TGCGCCAGCAGCCAAGCCGGACAGGGTGTGAACTATGGCTACACCTTC. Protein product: CASSQAGQGVNYGYTF.

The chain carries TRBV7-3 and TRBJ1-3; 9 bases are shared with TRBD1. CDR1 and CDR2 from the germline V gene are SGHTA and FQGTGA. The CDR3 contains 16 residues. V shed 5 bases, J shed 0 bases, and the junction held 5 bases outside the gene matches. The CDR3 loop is CASSMTGGYSGNTIYF. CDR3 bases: TGTGCCAGCAGCATGACAGGGGGTTACTCTGGAAACACCATATATTTT. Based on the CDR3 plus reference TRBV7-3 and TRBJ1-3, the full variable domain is GAGVSQTPSNKVTEKGKYVELRCDPISGHTALYWYRQSLGQGPEFLIYFQGTGAADDSGLPNDRFFAVRPEGSVSTLKIQRTERGDSAVYLCASSMTGGYSGNTIYFGEGSWLTVV.

The CDR3 region is CASSKNRNTIYF. In nucleotides, the CDR3 is TGTGCCAGCAGTAAAAATAGAAACACCATATATTTT. The gene calls are TRBV12-3 or TRBV12-4 and TRBJ1-3; D not resolved. CDR3 length equals 12 residues. The V and J ends lost 5 bases and 5 bases respectively, with 7 bases between them.

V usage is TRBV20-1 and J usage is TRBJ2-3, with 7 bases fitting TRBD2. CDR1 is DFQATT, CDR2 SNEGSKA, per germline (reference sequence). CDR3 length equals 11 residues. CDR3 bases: TGCAGCCTAGCGGACGCAGATACGCAGTATTTT. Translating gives CSLADADTQYF.

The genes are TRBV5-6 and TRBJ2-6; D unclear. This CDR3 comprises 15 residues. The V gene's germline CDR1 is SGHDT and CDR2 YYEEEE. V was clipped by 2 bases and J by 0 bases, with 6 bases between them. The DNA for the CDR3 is TGTGCCAGCAGCTTTCGGTTCTCTGGGGCCAACGTCCTGACTTTC. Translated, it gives CASSFRFSGANVLTF. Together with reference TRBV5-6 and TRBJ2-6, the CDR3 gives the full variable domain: DAGVTQSPTHLIKTRGQQVTLRCSPKSGHDTVSWYQQALGQGPQFIFQYYEEEERQRGNFPDRFSGHQFPNYSSELNVNALLLGDSALYLCASSFRFSGANVLTFGAGSRLTVL.

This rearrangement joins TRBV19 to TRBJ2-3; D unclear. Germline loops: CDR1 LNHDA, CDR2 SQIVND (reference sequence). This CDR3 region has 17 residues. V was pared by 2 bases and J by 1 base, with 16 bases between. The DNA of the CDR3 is TGTGCCAGTAGTATAATCCCCAGTTCCGGCGGCACAGATACGCAGTATTTT. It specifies CASSIIPSSGGTDTQYF.

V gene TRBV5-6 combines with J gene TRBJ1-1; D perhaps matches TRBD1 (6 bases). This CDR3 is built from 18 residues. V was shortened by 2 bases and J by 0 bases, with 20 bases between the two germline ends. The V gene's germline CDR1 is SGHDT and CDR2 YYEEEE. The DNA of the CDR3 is TGTGCCAGCAGCTTCTTTAGGGGGTCAGATCGAATGAACACTGAAGCTTTCTTT. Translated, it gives CASSFFRGSDRMNTEAFF.

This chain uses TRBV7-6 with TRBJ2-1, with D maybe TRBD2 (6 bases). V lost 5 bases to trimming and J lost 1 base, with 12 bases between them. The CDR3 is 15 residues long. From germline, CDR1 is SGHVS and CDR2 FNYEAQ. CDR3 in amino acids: CASSRDLGSYNEQFF. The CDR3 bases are TGTGCCAGCAGCCGGGACTTGGGTTCCTACAATGAGCAGTTCTTC.

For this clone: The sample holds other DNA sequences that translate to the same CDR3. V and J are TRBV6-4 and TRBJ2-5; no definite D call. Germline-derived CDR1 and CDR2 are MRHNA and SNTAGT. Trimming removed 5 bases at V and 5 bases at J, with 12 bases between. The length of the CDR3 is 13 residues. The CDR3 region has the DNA TGTGCCAGCAGTCCTGGGCCTGGGGAGACCCAGTACTTC. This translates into CASSPGPGETQYF.

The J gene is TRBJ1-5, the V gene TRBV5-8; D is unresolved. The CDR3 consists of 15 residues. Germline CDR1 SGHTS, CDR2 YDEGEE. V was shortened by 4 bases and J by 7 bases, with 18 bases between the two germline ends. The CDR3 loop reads CASSQRIGQWQPQHF. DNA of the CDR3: TGTGCCAGCAGCCAGAGGATCGGGCAGTGGCAGCCCCAGCATTTT.

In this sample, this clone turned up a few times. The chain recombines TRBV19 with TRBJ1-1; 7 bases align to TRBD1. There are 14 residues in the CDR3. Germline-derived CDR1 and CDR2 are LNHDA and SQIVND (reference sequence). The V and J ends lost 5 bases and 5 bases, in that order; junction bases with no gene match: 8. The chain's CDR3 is CASSLRQGETEAFF. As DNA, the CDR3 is TGTGCCAGTAGTCTTAGACAGGGAGAGACTGAAGCTTTCTTT.

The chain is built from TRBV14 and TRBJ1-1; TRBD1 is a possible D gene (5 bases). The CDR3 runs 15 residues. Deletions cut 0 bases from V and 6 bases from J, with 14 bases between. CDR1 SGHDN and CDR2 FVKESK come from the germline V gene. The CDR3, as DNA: TGTGCCAGCAGCCAAGATCTGGGGCGCGCCGCTGAAGCTTTCTTT. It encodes CASSQDLGRAAEAFF.

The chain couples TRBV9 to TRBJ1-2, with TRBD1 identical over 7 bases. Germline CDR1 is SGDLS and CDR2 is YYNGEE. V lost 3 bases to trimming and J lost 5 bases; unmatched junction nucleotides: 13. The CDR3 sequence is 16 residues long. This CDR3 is CASSADPSGTAYGYTF. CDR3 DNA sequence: TGTGCCAGCAGCGCAGACCCTTCCGGGACAGCTTATGGCTACACCTTC.

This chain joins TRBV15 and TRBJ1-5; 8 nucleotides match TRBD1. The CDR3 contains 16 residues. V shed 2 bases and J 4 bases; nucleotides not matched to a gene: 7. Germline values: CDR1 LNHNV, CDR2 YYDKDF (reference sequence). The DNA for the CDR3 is TGTGCCACCAGCAGATACGACAGACAGGGGAATCAGCCCCAGCATTTT. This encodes CATSRYDRQGNQPQHF.

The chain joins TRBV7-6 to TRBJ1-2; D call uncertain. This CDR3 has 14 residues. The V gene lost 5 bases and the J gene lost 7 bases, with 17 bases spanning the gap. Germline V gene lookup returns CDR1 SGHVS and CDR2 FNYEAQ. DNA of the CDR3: TGTGCCAGCAGCACACTAGACGGCCTATTTGGCTACACCTTC. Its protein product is CASSTLDGLFGYTF.

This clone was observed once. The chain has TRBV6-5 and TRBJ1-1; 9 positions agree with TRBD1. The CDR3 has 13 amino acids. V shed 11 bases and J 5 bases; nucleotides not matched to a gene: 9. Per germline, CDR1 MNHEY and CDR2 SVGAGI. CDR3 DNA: TGTGCCTCACAGGGGGCATCGGAGACTGAAGCTTTCTTT. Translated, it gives CASQGASETEAFF.

DNA of the CDR3: TGTGCCAGCAGGGGGGAGACGGCATATGGCTACACCTTC. It encodes CASRGETAYGYTF. The chain joins TRBV2 to TRBJ1-2, with D possibly matching TRBD1 (5 bases). Germline CDR1 SNHLY, CDR2 FYNNEI. The CDR3 is made up of 13 amino acids. The V and J ends lost 6 bases and 5 bases respectively, with 13 bases between them.

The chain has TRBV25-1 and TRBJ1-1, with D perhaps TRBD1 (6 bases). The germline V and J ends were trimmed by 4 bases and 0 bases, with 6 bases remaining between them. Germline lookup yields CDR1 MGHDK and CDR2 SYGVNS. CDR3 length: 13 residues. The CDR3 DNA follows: TGTGCCAGCAGTGGGGACATGAACACTGAAGCTTTCTTT. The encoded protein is CASSGDMNTEAFF.